Listed below are T cell receptor beta chains from one sample, sequenced in a study of T cells in Graves' hyperthyroidism and ophthalmopathy. MiXCR, applied by TCRdb to the multiplex PCR reads, yields one record per CDR3 protein. The sample contains hundreds of thousands of distinct CDR3 sequences, 15% to 20% of which appear only once. Sequences were obtained from blood. The receptor set was obtained from a woman aged 25 to 39 with Graves' hyperthyroidism. Each CDR3 is given with its conserved first and last residue. A D gene is named only where the DNA matches it firmly. For some rows the clone size is stated as once, few or many, or as a class when expanded; others skip it.

D: NA
V: TRBV19
size: NA
J: TRBJ2-3
CDR3: CASSSVSGIRSTDTQYF
DNA: TGTGCCAGTAGTAGCGTGTCCGGGATCCGGTCCACAGATACGCAGTATTTT

D: TRBD2
V: TRBV28
size: many
J: TRBJ2-7
CDR3: CASSSTGLAPYEQYF
DNA: TGTGCCAGCAGTTCCACGGGACTAGCTCCCTACGAGCAGTACTTC

D: TRBD2
V: TRBV6-1
size: NA
J: TRBJ2-2
CDR3: CASSPRTSSKYRNTGELFF
DNA: TGTGCCAGCAGTCCCCGGACTAGCTCCAAATATAGGAACACCGGGGAGCTGTTTTTT

D: NA
V: TRBV30
size: many
J: TRBJ1-2
CDR3: CAWSAGYAIYGYTF
DNA: TGTGCCTGGAGTGCGGGGTACGCAATCTATGGCTACACCTTC

D: NA
V: TRBV6-1
size: once
J: TRBJ1-1
CDR3: CAGSIPGLFRAFF
DNA: TGTGCCGGCAGTATTCCGGGCCTATTTCGGGCTTTCTTT

D: TRBD1
V: TRBV20-1
size: NA
J: TRBJ2-7
CDR3: CSAGRQGSSPSYEQYF
DNA: TGCAGTGCTGGCCGACAGGGGAGCTCCCCATCCTACGAGCAGTACTTC

D: NA
V: TRBV7-2
size: many
J: TRBJ1-1
CDR3: CASSAQANTEAFF
DNA: TGTGCCAGCAGCGCCCAAGCAAACACTGAAGCTTTCTTT

D: NA
V: TRBV7-2
size: many
J: TRBJ1-6
CDR3: CASSPRPDSPLHF
DNA: TGTGCCAGCAGCCCTAGGCCGGATTCACCCCTCCACTTT

D: NA
V: TRBV4-3
size: few
J: TRBJ2-7
CDR3: CASSRDITYEQYF
DNA: TGCGCCAGCAGCCGGGACATAACTTACGAGCAGTACTTC

D: NA
V: TRBV7-8
size: NA
J: TRBJ1-6
CDR3: CASSPFADGYNSPLHF
DNA: TGTGCCAGCAGCCCTTTCGCGGACGGCTATAATTCACCCCTCCACTTT

D: NA
V: TRBV19
size: NA
J: TRBJ1-2
CDR3: CASSGTLGGYGYTF
DNA: TGTGCCAGTAGCGGGACTCTGGGAGGATATGGCTACACCTTC

D: NA
V: TRBV12-3/TRBV12-4
size: NA
J: TRBJ2-5
CDR3: CASSRGGAGETQYF
DNA: TGTGCCAGCAGCAGGGGGGGGGCGGGAGAGACCCAGTACTTC

D: TRBD1
V: TRBV6-1
size: NA
J: TRBJ1-2
CDR3: CASSRDRGDLANYGYTF
DNA: TGTGCCAGCAGTCGGGACAGGGGGGACCTAGCTAACTATGGCTACACCTTC

D: TRBD1
V: TRBV2
size: few
J: TRBJ1-4
CDR3: CASSGRGRNEKLFF
DNA: TGTGCCAGCAGCGGCAGGGGGCGAAATGAAAAACTGTTTTTT

D: NA
V: TRBV19
size: NA
J: TRBJ2-3
CDR3: CASSGSSSIGTDTQYF
DNA: TGTGCCAGTAGTGGGTCCAGCAGCATAGGCACAGATACGCAGTATTTT

D: NA
V: TRBV20-1
size: NA
J: TRBJ2-5
CDR3: CSASAPSAQETQYF
DNA: TGCAGTGCTAGCGCCCCTAGCGCGCAAGAGACCCAGTACTTC

D: NA
V: TRBV7-8
size: many
J: TRBJ2-1
CDR3: CASSALQGTYNEQFF
DNA: TGTGCCAGCAGCGCGTTACAGGGTACCTACAATGAGCAGTTCTTC

D: TRBD1
V: TRBV7-3
size: NA
J: TRBJ2-2
CDR3: CASSLRGTVLNTGELFF
DNA: TGTGCCAGCAGCTTGAGGGGGACAGTCTTGAACACCGGGGAGCTGTTTTTT

D: TRBD1
V: TRBV6-1
size: few
J: TRBJ1-1
CDR3: CASSRPGQVGAFF
DNA: TGTGCCAGCAGTCGCCCGGGACAGGTGGGGGCTTTCTTT

D: NA
V: TRBV5-5
size: few
J: TRBJ2-5
CDR3: CASSAQGVRETQYF
DNA: TGTGCCAGTAGTGCCCAGGGAGTTCGAGAGACCCAGTACTTC

D: NA
V: TRBV28
size: many
J: TRBJ1-3
CDR3: CASSPGTLGNTIYF
DNA: TGTGCCAGCAGTCCGGGGACCCTTGGAAACACCATATATTTT

D: NA
V: TRBV12-3/TRBV12-4
size: few
J: TRBJ2-1
CDR3: CASSFGRSSYNEQFF
DNA: TGTGCCAGCAGTTTTGGTAGGTCGTCCTACAATGAGCAGTTCTTC

D: NA
V: TRBV28
size: many
J: TRBJ1-1
CDR3: CASLPLMISSDPEAFF
DNA: TGTGCCAGCTTACCCCTAATGATAAGTTCGGATCCTGAAGCTTTCTTT

D: TRBD1
V: TRBV9
size: NA
J: TRBJ1-6
CDR3: CASSGGQDLLTLHF
DNA: TGTGCCAGCAGCGGGGGACAGGATCTTTTGACCCTCCACTTT

D: NA
V: TRBV12-3/TRBV12-4
size: NA
J: TRBJ2-5
CDR3: CASSLGLGGARYF
DNA: TGTGCCAGCAGTTTGGGTTTAGGGGGGGCCCGCTACTTC

D: TRBD1
V: TRBV13
size: many
J: TRBJ1-2
CDR3: CASSDGQGIGYTF
DNA: TGTGCCAGCAGCGACGGACAGGGGATTGGCTACACCTTC

D: NA
V: TRBV19
size: NA
J: TRBJ1-2
CDR3: CASRTTRAYGYTF
DNA: TGTGCCAGTAGGACAACTCGGGCCTATGGCTACACCTTC

D: TRBD1
V: TRBV5-1
size: NA
J: TRBJ2-7
CDR3: CASSPYRGRGRAGYERYF
DNA: TGCGCCAGCAGCCCATACCGGGGCAGGGGGCGTGCGGGCTACGAGCGGTACTTC

D: NA
V: TRBV4-1
size: few
J: TRBJ1-5
CDR3: CASSQEGGGIGNQPQHF
DNA: TGCGCCAGCAGCCAAGAAGGTGGGGGGATCGGGAATCAGCCCCAGCATTTT

D: NA
V: TRBV20-1
size: many
J: TRBJ2-5
CDR3: CSASSGRETQYF
DNA: TGCAGTGCTAGTAGTGGAAGAGAGACCCAGTACTTC

D: NA
V: TRBV10-3
size: few
J: TRBJ2-5
CDR3: CAISEYRSQETQYF
DNA: TGTGCCATCAGTGAGTATAGGAGTCAAGAGACCCAGTACTTC

D: TRBD1
V: TRBV7-9
size: many
J: TRBJ2-7
CDR3: CASSLVGTGSYEQYF
DNA: TGTGCCAGCAGCTTAGTCGGGACAGGGTCCTACGAGCAGTACTTC

D: TRBD2
V: TRBV9
size: few
J: TRBJ2-7
CDR3: CASSVDGRYYEQYF
DNA: TGTGCCAGCAGCGTAGACGGGAGGTACTACGAGCAGTACTTC

D: NA
V: TRBV9
size: NA
J: TRBJ2-1
CDR3: CASSPAGSSYNEQFF
DNA: TGTGCCAGCAGCCCAGCGGGCAGCTCCTACAATGAGCAGTTCTTC

D: TRBD1
V: TRBV28
size: many
J: TRBJ2-2
CDR3: CASRRTGANTGELFF
DNA: TGTGCCAGCAGACGGACAGGGGCGAACACCGGGGAGCTGTTTTTT

D: NA
V: TRBV11-3
size: many
J: TRBJ1-1
CDR3: CASSLEAGSEAFF
DNA: TGTGCCAGCAGCTTAGAGGCAGGGAGTGAAGCTTTCTTT

D: TRBD1
V: TRBV2
size: many
J: TRBJ1-6
CDR3: CASLFGTGISPLHF
DNA: TGTGCCAGCCTGTTCGGGACAGGGATCTCACCCCTCCACTTT

D: NA
V: TRBV28
size: few
J: TRBJ2-7
CDR3: CASSLYAETRAEQYF
DNA: TGTGCCAGCAGTTTATACGCAGAGACCAGGGCCGAGCAGTACTTC

D: NA
V: TRBV28
size: many
J: TRBJ1-1
CDR3: CASRARETEAFF
DNA: TGTGCCAGCAGAGCAAGGGAAACTGAAGCTTTCTTT

D: TRBD2
V: TRBV11-2
size: NA
J: TRBJ2-7
CDR3: CASSSVAGRTYEQYF
DNA: TGTGCCAGCAGCTCGGTAGCGGGAAGAACCTACGAGCAGTACTTC

D: NA
V: TRBV10-2
size: NA
J: TRBJ2-7
CDR3: CASIFRGSGVQYEQYF
DNA: TGCGCCAGCATATTCCGGGGATCGGGAGTCCAGTACGAGCAGTACTTC

D: TRBD2
V: TRBV20-1
size: many
J: TRBJ2-5
CDR3: CSAEREQETQYF
DNA: TGCAGTGCTGAGCGGGAGCAAGAGACCCAGTACTTC

D: NA
V: TRBV13
size: NA
J: TRBJ2-7
CDR3: CASSFSSPPYEQYF
DNA: TGTGCCAGCAGCTTCTCCAGTCCCCCCTACGAGCAGTACTTC

D: NA
V: TRBV6-2/TRBV6-3
size: many
J: TRBJ2-7
CDR3: CASSYSQGYEQYF
DNA: TGTGCCAGCAGTTACTCACAGGGCTACGAGCAGTACTTC

D: NA
V: TRBV28
size: many
J: TRBJ1-5
CDR3: CASSLFGTYSNQPQHF
DNA: TGTGCCAGCAGCCTTTTTGGGACATATAGCAATCAGCCCCAGCATTTT

D: TRBD1
V: TRBV6-1
size: once
J: TRBJ2-2
CDR3: CASRDRGRSTGELFF
DNA: TGTGCCAGCAGAGACAGGGGGCGTTCCACCGGGGAGCTGTTTTTT

D: NA
V: TRBV12-3/TRBV12-4
size: many
J: TRBJ1-5
CDR3: CASSFGRGNQPQHF
DNA: TGTGCCAGCAGTTTCGGAAGGGGCAATCAGCCCCAGCATTTT

D: TRBD2
V: TRBV6-1
size: many
J: TRBJ2-2
CDR3: CTSSDLPPGGGTGELFF
DNA: TGTACCAGCAGTGATCTCCCTCCGGGAGGGGGCACCGGGGAGCTGTTTTTT

D: TRBD2
V: TRBV3-1
size: many
J: TRBJ2-1
CDR3: CASSLIGLAYEQFF
DNA: TGTGCCAGCAGCCTAATAGGACTAGCCTATGAGCAGTTCTTC

D: NA
V: TRBV28
size: many
J: TRBJ1-2
CDR3: CASSLSLNRIYGYTF
DNA: TGTGCCAGCAGTTTAAGTCTAAACAGGATTTATGGCTACACCTTC

D: TRBD2
V: TRBV7-9
size: NA
J: TRBJ2-1
CDR3: CASSYSGGVYNEQFF
DNA: TGTGCCAGCAGCTATAGCGGGGGAGTATACAATGAGCAGTTCTTC

D: NA
V: TRBV11-2
size: many
J: TRBJ1-3
CDR3: CASSSVSSGNTIYF
DNA: TGTGCCAGCAGCTCAGTGAGCTCTGGAAACACCATATATTTT

D: NA
V: TRBV28
size: many
J: TRBJ2-1
CDR3: CASSFVESSYNEQFF
DNA: TGTGCCAGCAGTTTTGTAGAGAGCTCCTACAATGAGCAGTTCTTC

D: TRBD1
V: TRBV30
size: NA
J: TRBJ1-1
CDR3: CAWSRGKIGMDTEAFF
DNA: TGTGCCTGGAGCAGGGGGAAAATCGGTATGGACACTGAAGCTTTCTTT